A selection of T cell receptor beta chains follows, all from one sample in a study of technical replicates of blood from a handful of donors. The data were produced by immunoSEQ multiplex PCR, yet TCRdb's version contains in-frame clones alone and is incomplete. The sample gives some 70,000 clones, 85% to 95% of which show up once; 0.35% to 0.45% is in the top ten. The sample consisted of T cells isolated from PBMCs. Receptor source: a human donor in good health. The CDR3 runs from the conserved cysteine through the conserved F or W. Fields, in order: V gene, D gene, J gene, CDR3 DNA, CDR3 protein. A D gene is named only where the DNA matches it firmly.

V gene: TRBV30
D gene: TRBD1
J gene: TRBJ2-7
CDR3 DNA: TGTGCCTGCCTCCGGACAGGGTATTACGAGCAGTACTTC
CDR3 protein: CACLRTGYYEQYF

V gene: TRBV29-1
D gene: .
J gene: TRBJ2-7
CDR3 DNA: TGCAGCGTTCCCTCGGGGAGCGAGCAGTACTTC
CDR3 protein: CSVPSGSEQYF

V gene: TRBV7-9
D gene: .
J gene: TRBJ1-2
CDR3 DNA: TGTGCCAGCAGCTTCGAAGACTATTTCTATGGCTACACCTTC
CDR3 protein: CASSFEDYFYGYTF

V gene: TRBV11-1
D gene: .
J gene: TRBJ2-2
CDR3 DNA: TGTGCCAGCACCGGACTCAACCCTGACACCGGGGAGCTGTTTTTT
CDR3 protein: CASTGLNPDTGELFF

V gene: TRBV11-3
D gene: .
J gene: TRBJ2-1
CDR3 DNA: TGTGCCAGCAGCTCCTTCTCGGTGATCTCCTACAATGAGCAGTTCTTC
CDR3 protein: CASSSFSVISYNEQFF

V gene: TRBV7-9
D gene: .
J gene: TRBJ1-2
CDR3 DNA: TGTGCCAGCAGCCGAGGACAGCCTAACTATGGCTACACCTTC
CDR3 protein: CASSRGQPNYGYTF

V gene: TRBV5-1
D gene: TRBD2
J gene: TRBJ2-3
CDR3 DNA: TGCGCCAGCAACTTGGGGGGGGGTACAGATACGCAGTATTTT
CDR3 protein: CASNLGGGTDTQYF

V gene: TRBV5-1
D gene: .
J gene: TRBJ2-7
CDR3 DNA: TGCGCCAGCGGCAGGGGTTGGGAGCAGTACTTC
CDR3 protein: CASGRGWEQYF

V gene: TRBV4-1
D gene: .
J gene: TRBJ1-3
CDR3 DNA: TGCGCCAGCAGCGCTTCGGGACTCAGCTCTGGAAACACCATATATTTT
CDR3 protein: CASSASGLSSGNTIYF

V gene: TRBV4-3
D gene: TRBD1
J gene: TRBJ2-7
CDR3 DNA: TGCGCCAGCAGCCGAACCCTAAGGGACAGTCTTTACGAGCAGTACTTC
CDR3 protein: CASSRTLRDSLYEQYF

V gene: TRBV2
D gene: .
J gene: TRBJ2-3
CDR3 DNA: TGTGCCAGCAGCGCAAGGACTAACCCTAGCACAGATACGCAGTATTTT
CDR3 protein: CASSARTNPSTDTQYF

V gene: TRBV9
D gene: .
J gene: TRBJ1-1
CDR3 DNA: TGTGCCAGCAGCGTAGCTAAGGTGGGGGGTATCGCTGAAGCTTTCTTT
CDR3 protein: CASSVAKVGGIAEAFF

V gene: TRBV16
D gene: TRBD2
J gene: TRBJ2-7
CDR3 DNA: TGTGCCAGCAGCCTCGGGGGGAGCGAGCAGTACTTC
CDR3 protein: CASSLGGSEQYF

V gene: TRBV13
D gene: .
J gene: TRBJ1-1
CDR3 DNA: TGTGCCAGCAGCTTAGGTGTGGCCACTGAAGCTTTCTTT
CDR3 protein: CASSLGVATEAFF

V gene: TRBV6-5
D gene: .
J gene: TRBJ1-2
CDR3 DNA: TGTGCCAGCAGTTACGAGGCTGGCTACACCTTC
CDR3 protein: CASSYEAGYTF

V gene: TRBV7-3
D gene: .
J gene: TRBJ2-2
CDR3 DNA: TGTGCCAGCAGCTTAAATACAGGACAGAAAAAGGAGCTGTTTTTT
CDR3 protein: CASSLNTGQKKELFF

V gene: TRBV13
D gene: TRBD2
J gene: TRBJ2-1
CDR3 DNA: TGTGCCAGCAGCTTATTCACTAGCGGACCATACAATGAGCAGTTCTTC
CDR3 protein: CASSLFTSGPYNEQFF

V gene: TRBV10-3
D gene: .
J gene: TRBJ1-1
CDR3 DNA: TGTGCCATCAGTGAGGGGGGCGGGAACACTGAAGCTTTCTTT
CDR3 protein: CAISEGGGNTEAFF

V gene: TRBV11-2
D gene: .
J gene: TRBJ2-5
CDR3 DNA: TGTGCCAGCAGCTCCTGGGGCAGGGGAGGGGAGACCCAGTACTTC
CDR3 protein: CASSSWGRGGETQYF

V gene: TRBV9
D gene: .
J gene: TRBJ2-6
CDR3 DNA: TGTGCCAGCAGCCCATGGACAGACCACTCTGGGGCCAACGTCCTGACTTTC
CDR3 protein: CASSPWTDHSGANVLTF

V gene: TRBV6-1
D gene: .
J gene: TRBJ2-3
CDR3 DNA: TGTGCCAGCAGTGATTGGTCAGTGGATACGCAGTATTTT
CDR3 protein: CASSDWSVDTQYF

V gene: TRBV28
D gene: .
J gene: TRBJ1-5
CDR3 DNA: TGTGCCAGCAGTTCAGGGTCTTATCAGCCCCAGCATTTT
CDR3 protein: CASSSGSYQPQHF

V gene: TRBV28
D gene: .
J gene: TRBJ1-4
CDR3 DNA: TGTGCCAGCAGGGAGGACAGTGAGCTTGAAAAACTGTTTTTT
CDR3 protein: CASREDSELEKLFF

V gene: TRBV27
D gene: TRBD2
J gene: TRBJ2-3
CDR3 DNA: TGTGCCAGCAGTTCGCTAGCGGGAGGGCCCTCGGATACGCAGTATTTT
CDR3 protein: CASSSLAGGPSDTQYF

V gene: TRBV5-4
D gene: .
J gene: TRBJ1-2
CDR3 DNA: TGTGCCAGCAGCTTCGGCGAAGCGTCCCTCTATGGCTACACCTTC
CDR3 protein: CASSFGEASLYGYTF

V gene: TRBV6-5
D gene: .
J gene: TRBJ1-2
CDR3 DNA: TGTGCCAGCAGCCCTTTATCAGGGCCCTATGGCTACACCTTC
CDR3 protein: CASSPLSGPYGYTF

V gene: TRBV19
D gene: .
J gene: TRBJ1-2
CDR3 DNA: TGTGCCAGTACATTCAGCGATAGCGCTGGAGGCTACACCTTC
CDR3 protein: CASTFSDSAGGYTF

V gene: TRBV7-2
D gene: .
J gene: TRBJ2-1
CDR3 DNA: TGTGCCAGCAGCTTAGGAGACTTCTTCTCCTACAATGAGCAGTTCTTC
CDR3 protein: CASSLGDFFSYNEQFF

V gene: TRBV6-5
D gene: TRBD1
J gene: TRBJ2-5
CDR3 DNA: TGTGCCAGCAGTTACAGTCCGGACAGGGGAGAGACCCAGTACTTC
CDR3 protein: CASSYSPDRGETQYF

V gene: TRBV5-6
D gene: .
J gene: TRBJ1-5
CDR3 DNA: TGTGCCAGCAGCCAACAGGGTTGGAGCAATCAGCCCCAGCATTTT
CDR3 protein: CASSQQGWSNQPQHF

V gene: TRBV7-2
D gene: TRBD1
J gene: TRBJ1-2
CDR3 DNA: TGTGCCAGCAGCTTAGCTCTAGGACAGGCTTCAGGCTACACCTTC
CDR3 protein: CASSLALGQASGYTF

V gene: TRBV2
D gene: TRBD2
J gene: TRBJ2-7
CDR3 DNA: TGTGCCAGCAGTGAAACCGGGCCAACTAGCGGGACCTCCTACGAGCAGTACTTC
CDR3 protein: CASSETGPTSGTSYEQYF

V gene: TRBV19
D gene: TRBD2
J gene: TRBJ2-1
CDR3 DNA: TGTGCCAGTAGTATGTCGATAGCGGGAAGAACCTACAATGAGCAGTTCTTC
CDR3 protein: CASSMSIAGRTYNEQFF

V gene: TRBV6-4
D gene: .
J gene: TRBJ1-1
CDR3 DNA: TGTGCCAGCAGTGACTCCGTGGAGACTGAAGCTTTCTTT
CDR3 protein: CASSDSVETEAFF

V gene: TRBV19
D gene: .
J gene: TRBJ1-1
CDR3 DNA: TGTGCCAGTAGTATGCTTGTCGGTGAAGCTTTCTTT
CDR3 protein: CASSMLVGEAFF

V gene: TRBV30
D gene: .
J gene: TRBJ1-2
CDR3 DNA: TGTGCCTGGAGTGTAAGGCAGGTCACGTATGGCTACACCTTC
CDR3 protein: CAWSVRQVTYGYTF

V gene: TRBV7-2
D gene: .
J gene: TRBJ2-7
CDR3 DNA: TGTGCCAGCAGCTTAGTCCTCGGGGAGATGTACGAGCAGTACTTC
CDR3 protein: CASSLVLGEMYEQYF

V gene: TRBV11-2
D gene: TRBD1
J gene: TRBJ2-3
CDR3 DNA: TGTGCCAGCAGCTTAAAGGGACAGAGATCTAGCACAGATACGCAGTATTTT
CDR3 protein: CASSLKGQRSSTDTQYF

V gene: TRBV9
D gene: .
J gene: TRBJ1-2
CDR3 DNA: TGTGCCAGCAGCGCCTCGGGGGGGACCTATGGCTACACCTTC
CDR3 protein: CASSASGGTYGYTF

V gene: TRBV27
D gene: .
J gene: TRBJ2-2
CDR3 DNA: TGTGCCAGCAGTTTAGGTTCTGCGGGCACCGGGGAGCTGTTTTTT
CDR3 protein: CASSLGSAGTGELFF

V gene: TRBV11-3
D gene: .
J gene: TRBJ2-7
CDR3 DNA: TGTGCCAGCAGCTTAGATCTGAGGGAGCTAATGGACGAGCAGTACTTC
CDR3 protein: CASSLDLRELMDEQYF

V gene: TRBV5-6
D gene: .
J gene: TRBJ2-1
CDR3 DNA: TGTGCCAGCAGGGCATCCCCAAGTTCATCGTCTGAGCAGTTCTTC
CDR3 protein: CASRASPSSSSEQFF

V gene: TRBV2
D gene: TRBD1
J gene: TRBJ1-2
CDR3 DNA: TGTGCCAGCAGTGAAGCGCTTCTAGGACAGGGGACAGCCTATGGCTACACCTTC
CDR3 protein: CASSEALLGQGTAYGYTF

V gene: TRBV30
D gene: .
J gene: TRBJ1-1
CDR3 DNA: TGTGCCTGGACGTCAGTTGCTGAAGCTTTCTTT
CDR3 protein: CAWTSVAEAFF

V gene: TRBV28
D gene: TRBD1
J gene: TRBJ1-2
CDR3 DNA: TGTGCCAGCAGTTTATCTGGACAGGGGGAGCGCTACACCTTC
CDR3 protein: CASSLSGQGERYTF

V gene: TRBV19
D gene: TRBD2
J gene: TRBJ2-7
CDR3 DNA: TGTGCCAGTAGTATTGGTGCTAGCGGTGAATACGAGCAGTACTTC
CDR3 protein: CASSIGASGEYEQYF

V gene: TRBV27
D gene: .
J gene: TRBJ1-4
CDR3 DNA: TGTGCCAGCAGTTTTCGGGAAAAACTGTTTTTT
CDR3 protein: CASSFREKLFF

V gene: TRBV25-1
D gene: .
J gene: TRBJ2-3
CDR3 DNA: TGTGCCAGCAGTGCACAGGGCACAGATACGCAGTATTTT
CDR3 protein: CASSAQGTDTQYF